This paragraph reports one TCR beta chain. Produced via immunoSEQ multiplex PCR; TCRdb's table is partial and in-frame only. The sample yields about 120,000 clones, roughly 87% seen once. The data derive from a study of control samples from healthy donors and cancer patients. This CDR3 comprises 14 residues. Germline values: CDR1 MNHEY, CDR2 SVGAGI. V dropped 6 bases and J dropped 3 bases, with 13 bases sitting between them. The receptor was isolated from a man younger than 35 in good health. The specimen was blood. The chain links TRBV6-5 to TRBJ2-3, with D possibly matching TRBD1 (5 bases). As DNA, the CDR3 is TGTGCCAGCAGCTGGAGTACAGGTACAGATACGCAGTATTTT. It translates to CASSWSTGTDTQYF.